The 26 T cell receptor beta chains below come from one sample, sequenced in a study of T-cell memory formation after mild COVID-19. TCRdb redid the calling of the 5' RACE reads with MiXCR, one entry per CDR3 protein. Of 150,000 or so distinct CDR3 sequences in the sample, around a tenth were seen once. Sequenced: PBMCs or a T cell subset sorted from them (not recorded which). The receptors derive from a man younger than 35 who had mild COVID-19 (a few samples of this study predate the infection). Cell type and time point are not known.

The CDR3 coding sequence is TGCAGTGCTAGATTCGGCGGGTCGGGTCAGCCCCAGCATTTT. As protein: CSARFGGSGQPQHF. The chain joins TRBV20-1 to TRBJ1-5; no reliable D call. Germline CDR1 reads DFQATT; CDR2 reads SNEGSKA (reference sequence). The CDR3 is 14 residues long. V lost 2 bases and J lost 6, with 14 bases in between.

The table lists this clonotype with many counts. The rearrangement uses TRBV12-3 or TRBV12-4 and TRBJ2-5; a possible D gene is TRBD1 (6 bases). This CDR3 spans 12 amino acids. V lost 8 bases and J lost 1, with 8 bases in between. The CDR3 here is CASGQLQETQYF. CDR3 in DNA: TGTGCCAGCGGACAGCTCCAAGAGACCCAGTACTTC.

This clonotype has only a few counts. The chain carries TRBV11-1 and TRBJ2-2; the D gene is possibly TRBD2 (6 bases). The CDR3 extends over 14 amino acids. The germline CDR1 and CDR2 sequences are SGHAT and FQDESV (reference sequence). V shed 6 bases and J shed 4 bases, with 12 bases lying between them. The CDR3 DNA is TGTGCCAGCAGTTTCTTTAGCGGCACCGGGGAGCTGTTTTTT. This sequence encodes CASSFFSGTGELFF.

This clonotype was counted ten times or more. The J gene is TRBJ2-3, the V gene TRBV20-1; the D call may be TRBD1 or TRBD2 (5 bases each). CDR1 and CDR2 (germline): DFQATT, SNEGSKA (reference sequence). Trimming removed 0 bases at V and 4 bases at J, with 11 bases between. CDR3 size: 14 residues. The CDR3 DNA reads TGCAGTGCTAGAGATCTCCGGGGCGCAGATACGCAGTATTTT. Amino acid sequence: CSARDLRGADTQYF.

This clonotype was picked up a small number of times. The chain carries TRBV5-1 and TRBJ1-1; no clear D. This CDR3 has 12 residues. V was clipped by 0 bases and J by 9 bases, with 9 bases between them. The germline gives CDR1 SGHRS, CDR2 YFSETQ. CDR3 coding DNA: TGCGCCAGCAGCTTGGAGAAAGCGAAAGCTTTCTTT. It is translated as CASSLEKAKAFF.

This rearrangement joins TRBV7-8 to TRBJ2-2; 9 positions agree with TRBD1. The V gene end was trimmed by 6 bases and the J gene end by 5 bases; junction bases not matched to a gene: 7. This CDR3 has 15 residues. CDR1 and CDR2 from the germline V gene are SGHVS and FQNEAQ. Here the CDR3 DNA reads TGTGCCAGCAGTGACGGGACAGGGAATACCGGGGAGCTGTTTTTT. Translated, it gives CASSDGTGNTGELFF.

The CDR3 sequence is CAWSVSGYEQYF. CDR3 in DNA: TGTGCCTGGAGTGTATCGGGGTACGAGCAGTACTTC. The rearrangement links TRBV30 to TRBJ2-7; maybe TRBD2 (5 bases). Trimming took 0 bases from V and 4 from J, leaving 7 bases between them. CDR1 is GTSNPN, CDR2 SVGIG, per germline (reference sequence). This CDR3 contains 12 residues. Variable domain in full (rest from reference TRBV30 and TRBJ2-7): SQTIHQWPATLVQPVGSPLSLECTVEGTSNPNLYWYRQAAGRGLQLLFYSVGIGQISSEVPQNLSASRPQDRQFILSSKKLLLSDSGFYLCAWSVSGYEQYFGPGTRLTVT.

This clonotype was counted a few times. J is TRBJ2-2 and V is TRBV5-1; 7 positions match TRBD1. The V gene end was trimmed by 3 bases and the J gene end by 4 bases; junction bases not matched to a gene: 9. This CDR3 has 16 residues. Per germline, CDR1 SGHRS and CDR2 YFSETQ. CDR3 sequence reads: CASSSNRQGSTGELFF. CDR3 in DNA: TGCGCCAGCAGCTCCAATCGACAGGGTAGCACCGGGGAGCTGTTTTTT.

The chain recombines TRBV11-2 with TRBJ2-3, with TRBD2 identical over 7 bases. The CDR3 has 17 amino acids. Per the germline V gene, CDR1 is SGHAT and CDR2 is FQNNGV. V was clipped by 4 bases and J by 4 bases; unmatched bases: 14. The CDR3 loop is CASSSSPASSGSDTQYF. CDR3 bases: TGTGCCAGCAGCTCCAGCCCGGCGTCTAGCGGATCAGATACGCAGTATTTT.

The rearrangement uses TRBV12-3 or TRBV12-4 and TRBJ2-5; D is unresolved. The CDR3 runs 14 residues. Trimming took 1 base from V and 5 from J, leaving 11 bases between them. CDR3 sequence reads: CASSLGWVGETQYF. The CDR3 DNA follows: TGTGCCAGCAGTTTAGGGTGGGTTGGGGAGACCCAGTACTTC.

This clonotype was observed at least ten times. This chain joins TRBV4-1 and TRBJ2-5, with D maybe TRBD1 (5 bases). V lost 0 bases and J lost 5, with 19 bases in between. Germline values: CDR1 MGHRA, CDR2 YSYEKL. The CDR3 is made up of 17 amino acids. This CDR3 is CASSQESWGRGPETQYF. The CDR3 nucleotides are TGCGCCAGCAGCCAAGAGTCTTGGGGTAGGGGCCCGGAGACCCAGTACTTC.

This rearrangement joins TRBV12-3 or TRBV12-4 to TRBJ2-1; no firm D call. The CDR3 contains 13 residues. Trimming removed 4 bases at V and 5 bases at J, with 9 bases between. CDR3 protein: CASSSTRDNEQFF. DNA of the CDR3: TGTGCCAGCAGTTCCACCCGAGACAATGAGCAGTTCTTC.

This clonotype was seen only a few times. CDR3 loop: CASRNGLASDTQYF. The CDR3 region has the DNA TGTGCCAGCAGGAACGGACTAGCTAGTGATACGCAGTATTTT. The chain recombines TRBV7-2 with TRBJ2-3; 8 positions agree with TRBD2. The CDR3 is made up of 14 amino acids. V shed 6 bases and J 6 bases; nucleotides not matched to a gene: 8. Germline V lookup: CDR1 SGHTA, CDR2 FQGNSA. Variable domain in full (rest from reference TRBV7-2 and TRBJ2-3): GAGVSQSPSNKVTEKGKDVELRCDPISGHTALYWYRQSLGQGLEFLIYFQGNSAPDKSGLPSDRFSAERTGGSVSTLTIQRTQQEDSAVYLCASRNGLASDTQYFGPGTRLTVL.

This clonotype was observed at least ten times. The CDR3 sequence is CASSLISGETQYF. The CDR3 nucleotides are TGTGCCAGCAGTTTAATTAGTGGCGAGACCCAGTACTTC. The rearrangement joins TRBV12-3 or TRBV12-4 to TRBJ2-5; the D is unclear. The CDR3 loop spans 13 amino acids. Between the trimmed V and J ends, which lost 2 bases and 5 bases, there was a span of 9 bases.

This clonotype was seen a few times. CDR3: CASSQDLWSGVTGELFF. The CDR3 nucleotides are TGTGCCAGCAGCCAAGATCTTTGGTCAGGGGTCACCGGGGAGCTGTTTTTT. The V and J genes are TRBV4-2 and TRBJ2-2; TRBD1 is a possible D gene (6 bases). The CDR3 has 17 residues. Trimming left V 0 bases short and J 4 bases short, with 15 bases between. CDR1 LGHNA and CDR2 YNFKEQ come from the germline V gene.

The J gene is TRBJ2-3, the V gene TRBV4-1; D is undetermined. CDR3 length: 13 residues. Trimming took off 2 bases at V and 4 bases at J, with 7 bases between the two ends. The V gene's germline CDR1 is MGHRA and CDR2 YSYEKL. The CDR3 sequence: CASSQWRPDTQYF. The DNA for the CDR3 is TGCGCCAGCAGCCAATGGAGACCAGATACGCAGTATTTT.

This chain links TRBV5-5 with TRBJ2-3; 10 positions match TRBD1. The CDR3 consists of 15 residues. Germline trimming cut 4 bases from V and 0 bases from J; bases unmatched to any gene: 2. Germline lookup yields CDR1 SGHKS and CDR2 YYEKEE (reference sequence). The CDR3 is CASSRGQGSTDTQYF. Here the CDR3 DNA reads TGTGCCAGCAGCAGGGGACAGGGGAGCACAGATACGCAGTATTTT.

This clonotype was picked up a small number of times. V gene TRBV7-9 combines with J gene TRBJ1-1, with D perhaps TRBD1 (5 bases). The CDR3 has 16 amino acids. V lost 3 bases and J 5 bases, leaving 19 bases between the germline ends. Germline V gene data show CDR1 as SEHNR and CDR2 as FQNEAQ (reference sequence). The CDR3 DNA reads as TGTGCCAGCAGCTTGGCAGGTGGAGTCAGGGTGACTGAAGCTTTCTTT. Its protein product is CASSLAGGVRVTEAFF.

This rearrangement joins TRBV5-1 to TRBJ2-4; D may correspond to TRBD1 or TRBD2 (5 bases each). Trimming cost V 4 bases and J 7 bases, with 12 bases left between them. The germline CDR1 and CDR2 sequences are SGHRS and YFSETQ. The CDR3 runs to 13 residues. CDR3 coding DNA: TGCGCCAGCAGCCCGGGACCTGGGAACATTCAGTACTTC. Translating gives CASSPGPGNIQYF.

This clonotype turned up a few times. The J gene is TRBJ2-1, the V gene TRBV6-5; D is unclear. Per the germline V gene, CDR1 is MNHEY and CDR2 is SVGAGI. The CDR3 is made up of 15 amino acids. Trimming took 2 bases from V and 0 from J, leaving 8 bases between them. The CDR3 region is CASSYDTLSYNEQFF. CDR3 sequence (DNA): TGTGCCAGCAGTTACGACACCCTCTCCTACAATGAGCAGTTCTTC.

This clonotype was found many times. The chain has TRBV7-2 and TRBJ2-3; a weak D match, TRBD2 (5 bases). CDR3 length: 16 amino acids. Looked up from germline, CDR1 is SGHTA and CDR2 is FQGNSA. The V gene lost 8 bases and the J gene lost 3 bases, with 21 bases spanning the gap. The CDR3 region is CASGRGIDRRTDTQYF. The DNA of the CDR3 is TGTGCCAGCGGAAGAGGGATCGACCGGAGGACAGATACGCAGTATTTT. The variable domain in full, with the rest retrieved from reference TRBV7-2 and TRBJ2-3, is GAGVSQSPSNKVTEKGKDVELRCDPISGHTALYWYRQSLGQGLEFLIYFQGNSAPDKSGLPSDRFSAERTGGSVSTLTIQRTQQEDSAVYLCASGRGIDRRTDTQYFGPGTRLTVL.

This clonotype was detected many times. CDR3 coding DNA: TGTGCCAGCAGTAGACAGATGAACACTGAAGCTTTCTTT. Protein product: CASSRQMNTEAFF. V usage is TRBV6-5 and J usage is TRBJ1-1; a weak D match, TRBD1 (5 bases). The germline CDR1 and CDR2 sequences are MNHEY and SVGAGI. The CDR3 runs to 13 residues. V lost 5 bases and J lost 0, with 7 bases in between.

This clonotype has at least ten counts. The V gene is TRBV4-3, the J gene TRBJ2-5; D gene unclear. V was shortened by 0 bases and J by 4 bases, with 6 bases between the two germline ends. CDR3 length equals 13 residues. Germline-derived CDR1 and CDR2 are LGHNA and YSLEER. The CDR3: CASSQDVGETQYF. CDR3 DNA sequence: TGCGCCAGCAGCCAAGATGTGGGAGAGACCCAGTACTTC.

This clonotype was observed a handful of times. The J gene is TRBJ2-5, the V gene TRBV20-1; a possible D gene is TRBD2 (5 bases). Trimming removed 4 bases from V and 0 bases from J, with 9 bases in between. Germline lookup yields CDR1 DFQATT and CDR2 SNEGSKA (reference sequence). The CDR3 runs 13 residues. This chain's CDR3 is CSANPDYQETQYF. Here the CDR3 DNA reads TGCAGTGCTAACCCGGACTACCAAGAGACCCAGTACTTC.

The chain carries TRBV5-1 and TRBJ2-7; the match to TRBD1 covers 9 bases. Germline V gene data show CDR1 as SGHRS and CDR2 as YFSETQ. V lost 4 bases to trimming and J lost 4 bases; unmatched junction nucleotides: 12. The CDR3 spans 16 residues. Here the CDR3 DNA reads TGCGCCAGCAGCCTGGATCCGGGACAGGGACTATACGAGCAGTACTTC. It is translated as CASSLDPGQGLYEQYF.

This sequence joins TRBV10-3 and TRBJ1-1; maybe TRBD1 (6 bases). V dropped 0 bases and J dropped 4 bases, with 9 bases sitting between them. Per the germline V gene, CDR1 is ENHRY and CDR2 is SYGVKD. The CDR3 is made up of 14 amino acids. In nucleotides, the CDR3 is TGTGCCATCAGTGAGTCGACAGGCGGCACTGAAGCTTTCTTT. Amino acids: CAISESTGGTEAFF.